Listed below are T cell receptor beta chains from one sample, sequenced in a study of shared clonotypes between healthy human individuals. Sequenced by immunoSEQ multiplex PCR; TCRdb stores in-frame clones only, minus some. The profile shows over 950,000 clones, 77% of them singletons. What was sequenced was memory CD4+ T cells from PBMCs. These receptors came from a man aged 18 to 29 in good health. Some clones in this sample may be carry-over from other donors' samples. Each CDR3 is given with its conserved first and last residue. The D gene is left open where the match is weak. Clone size appears in some rows only: once, few, many, or a class for an expanded clone.

abundance: -; j_gene: TRBJ2-7; d_gene: TRBD2; v_gene: TRBV28; CDR3nt: TGTGCCAGCAGACCCAGCGGGAGGGAGGAGCGATACGAGCAGTACTTC; CDR3aa: CASRPSGREERYEQYF
abundance: -; j_gene: TRBJ1-2; d_gene: -; v_gene: TRBV11-2; CDR3nt: TGTGCCAGCAGCTTAGGGGGGACGAGGGGATGGCGCTATGGCTACACCTTC; CDR3aa: CASSLGGTRGWRYGYTF
abundance: -; j_gene: TRBJ2-7; d_gene: -; v_gene: TRBV28; CDR3nt: TGTGCCAGCAGTTTATGGGGGTTCGCGTACTTC; CDR3aa: CASSLWGFAYF
abundance: few; j_gene: TRBJ2-7; d_gene: -; v_gene: TRBV7-9; CDR3nt: TGTGCCAGCAGCCCAATGGGCGAGCAGTACTTC; CDR3aa: CASSPMGEQYF
abundance: -; j_gene: TRBJ1-4; d_gene: -; v_gene: TRBV5-8; CDR3nt: TGTGCCAGCAGCTCCGCGGGTGGCAGGTGGAATGAAAAACTGTTTTTT; CDR3aa: CASSSAGGRWNEKLFF
abundance: once; j_gene: TRBJ2-7; d_gene: TRBD2; v_gene: TRBV25-1; CDR3nt: TGTGCCAGCAGTGCTACGACTAGCGGAACCTACGAGCAGTACTTC; CDR3aa: CASSATTSGTYEQYF
abundance: -; j_gene: TRBJ2-4; d_gene: TRBD2; v_gene: TRBV4-1; CDR3nt: TGCGCCAGCAGCCAAGTAGCTTCCGGGACTAGTCACGACATTCAGTACTTC; CDR3aa: CASSQVASGTSHDIQYF
abundance: -; j_gene: TRBJ2-7; d_gene: -; v_gene: TRBV18; CDR3nt: TGTGCCAGCTCACCACCCAAGACAGACGGTAACTTTCTCGAGCAGTACTTC; CDR3aa: CASSPPKTDGNFLEQYF
abundance: once; j_gene: TRBJ1-1; d_gene: -; v_gene: TRBV5-5; CDR3nt: TGTGCCAGCAGTACAACCTTAAGATCTTTGAGTGAAGCTTTCTTT; CDR3aa: CASSTTLRSLSEAFF
abundance: -; j_gene: TRBJ1-2; d_gene: -; v_gene: TRBV6-1; CDR3nt: TGTGCCAGCACCGGCAGGTTGGGGGTTGGATACACCTTC; CDR3aa: CASTGRLGVGYTF
abundance: -; j_gene: TRBJ2-7; d_gene: -; v_gene: TRBV29-1; CDR3nt: TGCAGCGTTGTCAGGGGAGGCTACGAGCAGTACTTC; CDR3aa: CSVVRGGYEQYF
abundance: few; j_gene: TRBJ1-2; d_gene: -; v_gene: TRBV28; CDR3nt: TGTGCCAGCAGTTTAAGACAGGTCTTTATGGGCTACACCTTC; CDR3aa: CASSLRQVFMGYTF
abundance: -; j_gene: TRBJ1-3; d_gene: -; v_gene: TRBV5-6; CDR3nt: TGTGCCAGCAGGCTAGGAGGGCGAGGAAACACCATATATTTT; CDR3aa: CASRLGGRGNTIYF
abundance: -; j_gene: TRBJ2-5; d_gene: TRBD2; v_gene: TRBV5-6; CDR3nt: TGTGCCAGCAGCTTGCTCGCGGGTGCTAGCGGGAGAATGGAGACCCAGTACTTC; CDR3aa: CASSLLAGASGRMETQYF
abundance: -; j_gene: TRBJ2-1; d_gene: -; v_gene: TRBV2; CDR3nt: TGTGCCAGCATAAGGACTTCCGCAAACAATGAGCAGTTCTTC; CDR3aa: CASIRTSANNEQFF
abundance: -; j_gene: TRBJ1-2; d_gene: TRBD1; v_gene: TRBV6-6; CDR3nt: TGTGCCAGCCATGCGACAGGGACCTATGGCTACACCTTC; CDR3aa: CASHATGTYGYTF
abundance: -; j_gene: TRBJ2-1; d_gene: -; v_gene: TRBV18; CDR3nt: TGTGCCAGCTCTCCCCCAATTTACAATGAGCAGTTCTTC; CDR3aa: CASSPPIYNEQFF